This paragraph covers one T cell receptor beta chain sequence. The data stem from a study of blood T cell repertoires in COVID-19. Study at large: Specimens from acute and convalescent COVID-19 originated in the United States, Italy and Spain. Sources were T cells, B-cell-depleted T cells, or PBMCs; the material itself was cDNA or gDNA.

V shed 2 bases, J shed 5 bases, and the junction held 3 bases outside the gene matches. Germline V gene lookup returns CDR1 KGHSH and CDR2 LQKENI. The CDR3 covers 14 residues. Authors' analysis steps: Amplification of reference gene primers was used by the study to estimate nucleated cell counts. Measured with immunoSEQ multiplex PCR; TCRdb has only the in-frame clones, and not every one. The DNA was the basis for D and trimming; V, J and clone size are from that table. The table includes about 74,000 clones, 84% detected once. This chain joins TRBV18 and TRBJ1-1; TRBD1 aligns across 9 bases. This clonotype originated in a man aged 70-80 years with acute or convalescent COVID-19. The material sequenced was peripheral blood. Here the CDR3 reads CASSPDRGWTEAFF. Written as DNA, the CDR3 is TGTGCCAGCTCACCAGACAGGGGGTGGACTGAAGCTTTCTTT. Full variable domain (rest looked up from reference TRBV18 and TRBJ1-1): NAGVMQNPRHLVRRRGQEARLRCSPMKGHSHVYWYRQLPEEGLKFMVYLQKENIIDESGMPKERFSAEFPKEGPSILRIQQVVRGDSAAYFCASSPDRGWTEAFFGQGTRLTVV.